The entry below gives a single TCR beta chain sequence along with its context. The antigen it recognizes is unknown. There are no base qualities to consult, and no much larger clone falls within one base. Libraries were built with the immunoSEQ multiplex PCR assay. RNA was extracted from all samples and reverse transcribed into cDNA, which served as template for TCR sequencing. SuperScript III was used to make first-strand cDNA, primed with a 2:1 mix of oligo-dT and random hexamers. Amplification bias was assessed with a synthetic immune receptor repertoire, and residual bias was removed computationally. Turning to the authors' computational methods: Raw reads were preprocessed to remove errors, and CDR3 was defined according to IMGT conventions as the region from the conserved cysteine to phenylalanine. Clonality was calculated as 1 minus Shannon entropy normalized by log2 of the number of productive unique TCRs. CD4 or CD8 identity of scalp clones was inferred by cross-referencing scalp TCRbeta sequences with sorted blood CD4 and CD8 repertoires. TCRdb retrieved this table from immuneACCESS and kept in-frame rearrangements only. Not all clones are present; in checked studies, unresolved V genes account for under half, and no reason is known for the remainder. The V and J calls and the clone size are those of that table, but D and trimming were determined from the DNA. Present in this sample are approximately 180,000 clones, about 55% of which were seen just once. The ten biggest clones cover 9.5% to 14% of the sample.

The sample comes from a study of CD8+ T cells in alopecia areata (dated by TCRdb to between 2018 and 2020). Looking at the study overall: Treated patients were enrolled in an open-label pilot trial of oral tofacitinib, 5 to 10 mg twice daily, for moderate-to-severe alopecia areata. RNA was extracted with the PAXgene miRNA kit for fixed scalp, the miRNeasy kit for PBMCs, and the RNeasy kit for mouse skin. Patients received tofacitinib for 6 to 18 months and were then followed off drug for 6 months to check for delayed response and recurrence. TCRbeta CDR3 regions were amplified by immunoSEQ multiplex PCR using 35 Vbeta forward and 13 Jbeta reverse primers. The study used high-throughput TCRbeta sequencing to examine T cell clonal expansion in alopecia areata, in both the C3H/HeJ mouse model and human patients. Human TCRbeta sequencing covered scalp tissue and sorted CD4+ and CD8+ peripheral blood T cells from patchy and totalis/universalis alopecia areata patients and healthy controls. Clonality in the scalp was compared among normal scalp (n=4), patchy alopecia areata scalp (n=8), and alopecia totalis/universalis scalp (n=8). Biopsies were taken from tofacitinib-treated patients at baseline and at 4 and 24 weeks of treatment, and a later scalp biopsy was taken in several of the tofacitinib-treated patients. The SALT score, which quantifies the percentage of affected scalp surface area, was used to measure disease severity in treated patients.

Overall study results and their limits: Scalp clonality and the number of expanded CD8+ clones among the top 100 scalp clones were significantly decreased by tofacitinib. Shared TCR sequences between patients were less evident than in mice, which may be partly attributable to HLA diversity in the patient population. Scalp TCR repertoire analysis is complicated because resident alphabeta T cells in normal human skin are also sequenced, whereas mouse skin is dominated by gammadelta T cells. Because the treated cohort was small and had just a single nonresponder, larger studies are needed to establish links between baseline CD8+ expansion and response. Lesional scalp, especially in alopecia totalis/universalis, showed higher clonality and more expanded CD8+ clones than normal scalp, suggesting antigenic drive. During tofacitinib treatment, many expanded lesional clones remained in scalp and blood, and this persistence may partly explain relapse after treatment is stopped.

The intended sense of this specimen's time point label: around 24 weeks on oral tofacitinib. Per the publication, the treatment or condition label means: oral pan-JAK inhibitor, 5-10 mg twice daily. Peripheral blood and lesional scalp punch biopsies were obtained from patients with alopecia areata. PBMCs were separated by density centrifugation and stained for CD3, CD4 and CD8, after which CD4+ and CD8+ T cells were sorted on a FACSAria. Sequences were derived from CD8+ T cells sorted from blood, sampled at week 24, from a patient treated with tofacitinib. The receptor was derived from a human donor with alopecia areata.

The CDR3 here reads CSVATGTTIDGYTF. The DNA is TGCAGCGTTGCTACAGGAACTACTATTGATGGCTACACCTTC. The sequence links TRBV29-1 to TRBJ1-2; TRBD1 could be the D gene, as 5 bases match. Taken from the germline V gene, the CDR1 and CDR2 loops are SQVTM and ANQGSEA. The junction carries 18 bases between V and J, which are trimmed by 4 bases and 6 bases respectively. The CDR3 covers 14 residues, taking in both the cysteine and the phenylalanine. The kept DNA is CDR3 alone, 42 bases in frame from the first base.